The following is a T cell receptor beta chain sequence with its context. The antigen is not known. The data belong to a study of T cells in localized non-small cell lung cancer. Measured with immunoSEQ multiplex PCR; TCRdb has only the in-frame clones, and not every one. Seen here are 7,500 to 8,500 clones, about 87% observed once, and the top ten hold roughly 30%. Germline CDR1 SGHAT, CDR2 FQNNGV. V lost 4 bases, J lost 1 base, and 19 bases lay in between. The CDR3 has 17 residues. Study findings and constraints: Adjacent lung held a median approximately 57 of the top 100 tumor clones. Multi-region tumor sequencing was not done, so intratumor heterogeneity could not be excluded. Higher adjacent-lung clonality was associated with shorter survival. Exceeding tumor, uninvolved adjacent lung had the highest T cell clonality.

The sequence was collected from a male donor older than 55 with stage III lung adenocarcinoma. The input for sequencing was peripheral blood, taken before any cancer treatment. This rearrangement joins TRBV11-2 to TRBJ2-5; possibly TRBD2 for D (7 bases). The CDR3 DNA reads as TGTGCCAGCAGCTCACAAAGAGGGGGGACTATCCAAGAGACCCAGTACTTC. This sequence encodes CASSSQRGGTIQETQYF.